The clone carrying this T cell receptor beta chain is a singleton in its sample. As yet, its antigen is unknown. Time point specified: week 3, after first cycle of checkpoint inhibitor. Patients with prior systemic cancer treatment, concomitant immunosuppressants, or other active malignancies were excluded. This entry comes from a study of blood T cell dynamics during melanoma immunotherapy. Study context: Standard first-line treatment here was pembrolizumab or nivolumab plus ipilimumab in metastatic melanoma. Study results and limitations: Unlike progressors, later disease-control patients had W3 repertoires gaining clonality or diversity.

TCRdb's copy holds only in-frame clones and misses some; the assay was immunoSEQ multiplex PCR. The sample lists about 7,600 clones; more than 70% were seen once. The source of this sequence is a human donor with melanoma. The specimen comprised blood, sampled from a patient treated with checkpoint blockade.

In DNA form, the CDR3 reads TGTGCCAGCAGCTACCAAGGGGGCAACGAGCAGTACTTC. As protein: CASSYQGGNEQYF. V gene TRBV7-9 combines with J gene TRBJ2-7; 7 nucleotides align to TRBD1. Trimming removed 4 bases from V and 5 bases from J; junction bases left unmatched: 5. This CDR3 contains 13 residues. Germline-derived CDR1 and CDR2 are SEHNR and FQNEAQ (reference sequence).